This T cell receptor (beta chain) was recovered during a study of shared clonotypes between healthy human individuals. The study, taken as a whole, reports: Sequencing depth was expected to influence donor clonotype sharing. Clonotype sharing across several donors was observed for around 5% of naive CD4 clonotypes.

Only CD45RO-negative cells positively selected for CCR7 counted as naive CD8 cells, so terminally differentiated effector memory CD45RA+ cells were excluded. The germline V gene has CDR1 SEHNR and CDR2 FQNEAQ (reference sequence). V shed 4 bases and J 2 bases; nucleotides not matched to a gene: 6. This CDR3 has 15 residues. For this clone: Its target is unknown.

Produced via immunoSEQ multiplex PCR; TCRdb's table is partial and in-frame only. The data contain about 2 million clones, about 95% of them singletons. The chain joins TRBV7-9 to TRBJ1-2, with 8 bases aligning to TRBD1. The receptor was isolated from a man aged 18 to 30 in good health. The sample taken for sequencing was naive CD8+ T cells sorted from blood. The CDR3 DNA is TGTGCCAGCAGCTCTACCAGGGACAGGAACTATGGCTACACCTTC. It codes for CASSSTRDRNYGYTF.